Shown below are 28 T cell receptor beta chains from a single sample sequenced in a study of Ad26.COV2.S vaccination and SARS-CoV-2 variants. The method was immunoSEQ multiplex PCR; TCRdb's version includes in-frame clones alone and lacks a portion of them. The sample contains roughly 500,000 clones, around nine tenths of which appear only once. Treatment meaning: approximately 18 received Ad26.COV2.S at low or high dose, single or two shots; about 5 received placebo; per-sample allocation not given. Repertoires come from day 63 after the first vaccine or placebo injection. The material was peripheral blood, obtained in a trial of Ad26.COV2.S vaccine versus placebo. The receptor source for this set is a person aged 18-60 years who received the Ad26.COV2.S COVID-19 vaccine or a placebo.

The V call is TRBV4-1, the J call TRBJ2-1, with 7 bases aligning to TRBD1. The length of the CDR3 is 14 residues. Germline V lookup: CDR1 MGHRA, CDR2 YSYEKL. Trimming at V came to 2 bases and at J to 16 bases, leaving 14 bases not matched to a gene. The CDR3 nucleotides read TGCGCCAGCAGCCAACCGACAGGGCTAAACCCTCGATTCTTC. This gives the protein CASSQPTGLNPRFF.

The chain couples TRBV27 to TRBJ2-7, with D hard to call. V lost 5 bases and J 0 bases, leaving 20 bases between the germline ends. The CDR3 is 17 residues long. CDR1 is MNHEY and CDR2 is SMNVEV in the germline V gene (reference sequence). This CDR3 is CASSLTFRVGYSYEQYF. CDR3 bases: TGTGCCAGCAGTCTCACTTTTAGAGTAGGCTACTCCTACGAGCAGTACTTC.

The chain has TRBV10-3 and TRBJ2-3; TRBD1 agrees at 7 bases. CDR3 length equals 15 residues. With V trimmed by 2 bases and J by 2 bases, 4 bases remained unmatched. Germline CDR1 reads ENHRY; CDR2 reads SYGVKD. DNA of the CDR3: TGTGCCATCAGTGAGCCTACAGGGGACACAGATACGCAGTATTTT. Translating it yields CAISEPTGDTDTQYF.

The V gene is TRBV18, the J gene TRBJ2-3; D is undetermined. Germline V gene lookup returns CDR1 KGHSH and CDR2 LQKENI. The CDR3 runs to 15 residues. V lost 3 bases to trimming and J lost 3 bases, with 13 bases between them. In nucleotides, the CDR3 is TGTGCCAGCTCACCCCAGCCGGCATGGACAGATACGCAGTATTTT. The encoded protein is CASSPQPAWTDTQYF. The full variable domain, its missing parts supplied by reference TRBV18 and TRBJ2-3, is NAGVMQNPRHLVRRRGQEARLRCSPMKGHSHVYWYRQLPEEGLKFMVYLQKENIIDESGMPKERFSAEFPKEGPSILRIQQVVRGDSAAYFCASSPQPAWTDTQYFGPGTRLTVL.

The DNA for the CDR3 is TGTGCCAGCAGTTACGGGCTAGAAAAAAACATTCAGTACTTC. It encodes CASSYGLEKNIQYF. The rearrangement joins TRBV6-6 to TRBJ2-4; D remains ambiguous. CDR1 and CDR2 (germline): MNHNY, SVGAGI (reference sequence). The CDR3 is made up of 14 amino acids. V dropped 2 bases and J dropped 4 bases, with 9 bases sitting between them.

A single count supports this clone. V usage is TRBV4-2 and J usage is TRBJ2-5, with D tentatively TRBD1 (6 bases). The CDR3 is 15 amino acids. V lost 4 bases and J 5 bases, leaving 17 bases between the germline ends. CDR1 and CDR2 from the germline V gene are LGHNA and YNFKEQ. CDR3 amino acids: CASSRVVGAEETQYF. In DNA, the CDR3 is TGTGCCAGCAGCCGCGTTGTGGGGGCAGAGGAGACCCAGTACTTC.

This clone has a single count. CDR3: CASSRSGRRTYEQYF. DNA of the CDR3: TGTGCCAGCAGCCGTAGCGGGAGGCGTACCTACGAGCAGTACTTC. V and J are TRBV3-1 (or the pseudogene TRBV3-2) and TRBJ2-7; 10 bases are shared with TRBD2. The ends lost 4 bases at V and 2 bases at J; junction bases unmatched: 5. There are 15 residues in the CDR3. Germline V gene sequence: CDR1 LGHDT, CDR2 YNNKEL (reference sequence).

This clone came up a few times. V gene TRBV6-5 combines with J gene TRBJ2-2; no reliable D call. V was shortened by 2 bases and J by 6 bases, with 4 bases between the two germline ends. The CDR3 length is 12 residues. CDR1 and CDR2 (germline): MNHEY, SVGAGI. The CDR3 DNA reads TGTGCCAGCAGTTACAAGGCCGGGGAGCTGTTTTTT. This translates into CASSYKAGELFF.

The chain joins TRBV28 to TRBJ1-5; D not certain. The CDR3 has 13 amino acids. The germline V gene encodes CDR1 MDHEN and CDR2 SYDVKM. V gave up 7 bases and J gave up 5 bases, with 12 bases separating them. The CDR3 loop reads CASNTGGDQPQHF. As DNA, the CDR3 is TGTGCCAGCAATACCGGCGGAGATCAGCCCCAGCATTTT.

The sample holds one count of this clone. The chain carries TRBV19 and TRBJ2-1, with 12 positions matching TRBD1. The CDR3 is 15 amino acids. The V and J ends lost 8 bases and 3 bases, in that order; junction bases with no gene match: 5. Per germline, CDR1 LNHDA and CDR2 SQIVND (reference sequence). CDR3 amino acids: CASGRDRGLYNEQFF. The CDR3 region has the DNA TGTGCCAGTGGCCGGGACAGGGGGCTCTACAATGAGCAGTTCTTC.

The CDR3 sequence: CASSRGGGRAGDIQYF. As DNA, the CDR3 is TGTGCCAGCAGCCGCGGCGGTGGCAGGGCAGGAGACATTCAGTACTTC. The chain is built from TRBV7-3 and TRBJ2-4; TRBD1 is a possible D gene (5 bases). CDR3 length: 16 amino acids. V lost 5 bases and J lost 8, with 22 bases in between. Germline CDR1 SGHTA, CDR2 FQGTGA.

A note on this clone: The same CDR3 can be traced to other DNA sequences in this sample. The gene calls are TRBV19 and TRBJ1-5; TRBD1 aligns across 7 bases. The CDR3 sequence is 14 residues long. V trimming: 3 bases; J trimming: 4 bases; junction bases outside the gene matches: 3. The germline gives CDR1 LNHDA, CDR2 SQIVND (reference sequence). This chain's CDR3 is CASSIAGGNQPQHF. The CDR3 coding sequence is TGTGCCAGTAGTATTGCAGGGGGTAATCAGCCCCAGCATTTT.

This clone was counted a few times. The J gene is TRBJ1-1, the V gene TRBV6-5; no clear D gene. This CDR3 contains 16 residues. Germline CDR1 MNHEY, CDR2 SVGAGI. V lost 2 bases to trimming and J lost 0 bases, with 13 bases between them. In DNA form, the CDR3 reads TGTGCCAGCAGTTACGCTGGCAGTCTCATGAACACTGAAGCTTTCTTT. This encodes CASSYAGSLMNTEAFF.

This clone was found a few times. The V and J genes are TRBV5-5 and TRBJ2-7; a possible D gene is TRBD2 (5 bases). Germline V gives CDR1 SGHKS, CDR2 YYEKEE (reference sequence). The V end lost 4 bases, the J end lost 2 bases, and 13 bases lay between the germline ends. The CDR3 runs to 14 residues. CDR3 loop: CASSRTTGTYEQYF. In nucleotides, the CDR3 is TGTGCCAGCAGCCGAACAACGGGGACCTACGAGCAGTACTTC.

The V and J genes are TRBV7-6 and TRBJ2-1; a possible D gene is TRBD2 (5 bases). The CDR3 consists of 15 residues. Trimming left V 1 base short and J 1 base short, with 8 bases between. Germline V gives CDR1 SGHVS, CDR2 FNYEAQ. DNA of the CDR3: TGTGCCAGCAGCTTAGGGCGGGTGTCCTACAATGAGCAGTTCTTC. Translation gives CASSLGRVSYNEQFF.

V usage is TRBV7-9 and J usage is TRBJ2-2; weak D call: TRBD2 (5 bases). The CDR3 loop spans 12 amino acids. Germline V gives CDR1 SEHNR, CDR2 FQNEAQ (reference sequence). V shed 1 base and J shed 11 bases, with 8 bases lying between them. The CDR3 nucleotides read TGTGCCAGCAGCTTAGGAGGGTTCGAGCTGTTTTTT. Translated: CASSLGGFELFF.

The rearrangement links TRBV27 to TRBJ2-7; D not resolved. Trimming took 1 base from V and 2 from J, leaving 15 bases between them. CDR3 length: 16 amino acids. The germline CDR1 and CDR2 sequences are MNHEY and SMNVEV (reference sequence). The CDR3 spells CASSLLGSVMTYEQYF. For the CDR3, the DNA is TGTGCCAGCAGTTTATTGGGCTCCGTGATGACCTACGAGCAGTACTTC.

The J gene is TRBJ2-1, the V gene TRBV2; 8 nucleotides line up with TRBD2. J lost 4 bases, V lost 2 bases, and 4 bases had no gene match. Per the germline V gene, CDR1 is SNHLY and CDR2 is FYNNEI. This CDR3 spans 15 amino acids. The CDR3: CASSEFSGTYNEQFF. The CDR3 region has the DNA TGTGCCAGCAGTGAATTTAGCGGGACTTACAATGAGCAGTTCTTC.

The chain joins TRBV5-7 to TRBJ1-4; D is ambiguous. TRBV5-7 is an ORF; its function is uncertain. V dropped 3 bases and J dropped 8 bases, with 11 bases sitting between them. This CDR3 comprises 13 residues. The CDR3 region is CASSWLGFEKLFF. In nucleotides, the CDR3 is TGTGCCAGCAGCTGGTTAGGGTTCGAAAAACTGTTTTTT.

This chain joins TRBV12-3 or TRBV12-4 and TRBJ2-7; no firm D call. The CDR3 extends over 13 amino acids. The V end was cut by 5 bases, the J end by 2 bases, with 10 bases between. In DNA, the CDR3 is TGTGCCAGCAGTGCTGGATACACCTACGAGCAGTACTTC. Translated, it gives CASSAGYTYEQYF.

This sequence joins TRBV5-1 and TRBJ2-2; D is uncertain. Germline CDR1 and CDR2: SGHRS and YFSETQ. Trimming cost V 0 bases and J 13 bases, with 13 bases left between them. This CDR3 spans 13 amino acids. CDR3: CASSLGGSLALFF. In nucleotides, the CDR3 is TGCGCCAGCAGCTTGGGCGGCAGCCTGGCGCTGTTTTTT.

Concerning this clone: Other DNA sequences in the same sample also yield this CDR3. The chain combines TRBV28 with TRBJ1-4; D unclear. This CDR3 has 13 amino acids. Germline loops: CDR1 MDHEN, CDR2 SYDVKM. The ends were cut back, 11 bases at V and 0 bases at J, with 10 bases in the middle. The DNA for the CDR3 is TGTGCCGTCCCATCCCCAACTAATGAAAAACTGTTTTTT. Translating it yields CAVPSPTNEKLFF.

The chain combines TRBV6-2 or TRBV6-3 with TRBJ2-2; 7 nucleotides line up with TRBD1. V lost 8 bases, J lost 1 base, and 13 bases stayed unmatched. The CDR3 extends over 17 amino acids. In germline, CDR1 is MNHEY, CDR2 SVGEGT. The CDR3 DNA reads TGTGCCAGCGGTTTCCGGGACAGCAAGTTGAACACCGGGGAGCTGTTTTTT. Protein product: CASGFRDSKLNTGELFF.

V gene TRBV28 combines with J gene TRBJ1-1; D unclear. The CDR3 is 11 residues long. V lost 8 bases to trimming and J lost 3 bases, with 7 bases between them. In germline, CDR1 is MDHEN, CDR2 SYDVKM. The CDR3 nucleotides read TGTGCCAGCCGATCCTACACTGAAGCTTTCTTT. It yields the protein CASRSYTEAFF.

The CDR3 is CASSRQLRDTQYF. Here the CDR3 DNA reads TGTGCCAGCAGCCGACAGCTGAGGGATACGCAGTATTTT. The chain recombines TRBV5-6 with TRBJ2-3; the D gene is possibly TRBD1 (5 bases). The germline V and J ends were trimmed by 4 bases and 6 bases, with 12 bases remaining between them. CDR1 and CDR2 from the germline V gene are SGHDT and YYEEEE. There are 13 residues in the CDR3. Full variable domain (remainder filled in from reference TRBV5-6 and TRBJ2-3): DAGVTQSPTHLIKTRGQQVTLRCSPKSGHDTVSWYQQALGQGPQFIFQYYEEEERQRGNFPDRFSGHQFPNYSSELNVNALLLGDSALYLCASSRQLRDTQYFGPGTRLTVL.

This clone was recorded only once. The same CDR3 arises from other DNA sequences in this sample as well. The V gene is TRBV5-1, the J gene TRBJ2-1; 8 nucleotides align to TRBD2. Germline V gene sequence: CDR1 SGHRS, CDR2 YFSETQ. J lost 2 bases, V lost 2 bases, and 0 bases had no gene match. The CDR3 loop spans 14 amino acids. The CDR3 here is CASSLAGAYNEQFF. For the CDR3, the DNA is TGCGCCAGCAGCTTAGCGGGAGCCTACAATGAGCAGTTCTTC.

This rearrangement joins TRBV2 to TRBJ2-3; TRBD1 aligns across 10 bases. Germline V gene sequence: CDR1 SNHLY, CDR2 FYNNEI. Germline trimming cut 7 bases from V and 4 bases from J; bases unmatched to any gene: 8. This CDR3 is built from 15 residues. CDR3 coding DNA: TGTGCCAGCAAAGATAGGACAGGGGGATCAGATACGCAGTATTTT. It yields the protein CASKDRTGGSDTQYF.

The chain employs TRBV11-2 and TRBJ2-1, with D uncertain. CDR3 length equals 11 residues. V lost 1 base to trimming and J lost 10 bases, with 5 bases between them. The V gene's germline CDR1 is SGHAT and CDR2 FQNNGV. The CDR3 DNA follows: TGTGCCAGCAGCTTAGTGATGGAGCAGTTCTTC. Residues: CASSLVMEQFF.